This T cell receptor beta chain was recovered during a study of blood T cell repertoires in COVID-19 (dated by TCRdb to between 2020 and 2021). About the investigation overall: Samples covering the acute and convalescent phases of COVID-19 were provided by collaborators in the United States, Italy and Spain. The prospective study material was composed of cDNA or gDNA derived from T cells, B-cell-depleted T cells, or PBMCs. Subjects who had been exposed to COVID-19, were actively infected with it, or had recovered from it provided the deeply sampled blood TCRbeta repertoires that made up the dataset. The repertoires were released in a freely available public database intended as a resource for research on the immune response to SARS-CoV-2. The samples were drawn from the first 160 participants of the ongoing ImmuneRACE study and from 1,254 subjects provided by 6 global collaborators. A de-identified subject ID, COVID-19 status, age in years and sex were almost always included in the sample metadata. HLA class I and class II types, where available, came from metadata supplied by the sample provider rather than from assay-based typing. What the study reported, not specific to this receptor: The amount of clinical and demographic metadata varied by source and participant and was provided uncurated.

The immunoSEQ Assay, a bias-controlled multiplex PCR, was used to amplify TCRbeta CDR3 regions from genomic DNA. In the authors' own workflow: Within the assay, amplification of reference gene primers was used to estimate how many nucleated cells each sample contained. To quantify the absolute abundance of each unique TCRbeta CDR3 rearrangement, sequence reads were collapsed and filtered. For each sample, productive Simpson clonality was calculated by taking the square root of Simpson's diversity index across productive rearrangements. What TCRdb holds here is the immuneACCESS table cut down to in-frame rearrangements. Part of the clones is not present; checked against another copy, under half of the missing clones reflect an unresolved V gene, and the others are unexplained. From that table come the V and J calls and clone size; the DNA was used to work out D and trimming. In this sample the table shows 110,000 to 150,000 clones, roughly 85% of which occur a single time. The top ten clonotypes cover 2.5% to 3% of the sample.

Collaborating institutions collected whole blood in K2EDTA tubes following their own protocols. For TCRbeta analysis, collaborator samples were shipped as frozen whole blood, as isolated PBMCs, or as DNA extracted from either sample type. Of note for this clone: Its antigen specificity is not known. No qualities accompany the bases; no much larger clone lies one base away.

The junction carries 15 bases between V and J, which are trimmed by 4 bases and 8 bases respectively. CDR1 and CDR2 are drawn from the germline V gene: SGDLS, YYNGEE. The cysteine opens and the phenylalanine closes a CDR3 of 14 amino acids. Kept here is only the CDR3 DNA, which spans 42 bases and is read in frame from base 1. The TCR originated in a man aged 50 to 60 with acute or convalescent COVID-19. The rearrangement combines TRBV9 with TRBJ2-2; the D gene is possibly TRBD2, with 6 bases matching. The sample taken for sequencing was peripheral blood. The DNA is TGTGCCAGCAGCACCGGGACTCGAGCAGGGGAGCTGTTTTTT. This yields the protein CASSTGTRAGELFF.